This passage covers 14 T cell receptor beta chains from one sample sequenced in a study of T cells in Graves' hyperthyroidism and ophthalmopathy. From RNA transcripts, TCR beta CDR3 regions were amplified. Initially, a first-round RT-PCR of the TCR CDR3 employed the HTBI primer set. TCRdb re-analysed the multiplex PCR reads in MiXCR, keeping a single row per CDR3 protein. The profile shows about 52,000 distinct CDR3 sequences, roughly 50% of them singletons. Source material: blood. All receptors come from a woman in her fifties or sixties with Graves' ophthalmopathy.

The chain uses TRBV7-9 and TRBJ2-3; D is tentatively TRBD1 or TRBD2 (5 bases each). V was cut by 5 bases and J by 4 bases, with 7 bases left in between. CDR1 is SEHNR and CDR2 is FQNEAQ in the germline V gene (reference sequence). The length of the CDR3 is 12 residues. Here the CDR3 reads CASSRGADTQYF. CDR3 in DNA: TGTGCCAGCAGCCGAGGGGCAGATACGCAGTATTTT.

This clonotype was observed at least ten times. This chain connects TRBV6-6 to TRBJ1-5, with 8 bases lining up with TRBD1. The V segment lost 0 bases and the J segment 5 bases; nucleotides outside the gene matches: 6. Germline V gene data show CDR1 as MNHNY and CDR2 as SVGAGI (reference sequence). The CDR3 length is 16 residues. Here the CDR3 reads CASSYSRDRIDQPQHF. DNA of the CDR3: TGTGCCAGCAGTTACTCCCGGGACAGGATAGATCAGCCCCAGCATTTT.

This rearrangement joins TRBV20-1 to TRBJ2-3, with D perhaps matching TRBD1 (6 bases). The CDR3 sequence is 12 residues long. With 8 bases removed from V and 2 bases from J, the gap between germline ends came to 11 bases. Germline V gene lookup returns CDR1 DFQATT and CDR2 SNEGSKA (reference sequence). The CDR3 region has the DNA TGCAGTCCCGGACAGACCACAGATACGCAGTATTTT. Its protein is CSPGQTTDTQYF.

This clonotype was seen repeatedly, ten times or more. The chain combines TRBV6-5 with TRBJ1-6; 11 bases match TRBD1. V was pared by 0 bases and J by 1 base, with 2 bases of the junction left unmatched. This CDR3 region has 18 residues. The germline V gene encodes CDR1 MNHEY and CDR2 SVGAGI. This chain's CDR3 is CASSYSGQGASYNSPLHF. The CDR3 DNA reads TGTGCCAGCAGTTACTCAGGACAGGGGGCATCCTATAATTCACCCCTCCACTTT.

This clonotype appeared many times. The chain carries TRBV7-6 and TRBJ2-1; D possibly corresponds to TRBD2 (5 bases). This CDR3 is built from 18 residues. Germline V CDR1 and CDR2: SGHVS, FNYEAQ. V lost 5 bases and J 3 bases, leaving 23 bases between the germline ends. The CDR3 here is CASSEAGARLLNYNEQFF. CDR3 nucleotides: TGTGCCAGCAGCGAGGCGGGCGCCCGCCTTCTGAACTACAATGAGCAGTTCTTC. The whole variable domain, filled in from reference TRBV7-6 and TRBJ2-1, reads GAGVSQSPRYKVTKRGQDVALRCDPISGHVSLYWYRQALGQGPEFLTYFNYEAQQDKSGLPNDRFSAERPEGSISTLTIQRTEQRDSAMYRCASSEAGARLLNYNEQFFGPGTRLTVL.

The J gene is TRBJ2-3, the V gene TRBV5-1; TRBD2 is a possible D gene (5 bases). V was trimmed by 0 bases and J by 6 bases, leaving 11 bases between them. The CDR3 totals 14 residues. Germline-derived CDR1 and CDR2 are SGHRS and YFSETQ. The CDR3 DNA follows: TGCGCCAGCAGCTTGGGGCTGGCGGGCGATACGCAGTATTTT. This sequence encodes CASSLGLAGDTQYF.

Note on this clonotype: A single base separates this from a much larger clone, so it may be a read error. The chain joins TRBV5-1 to TRBJ1-3, with TRBD1 matching over 7 bases. CDR3 length equals 15 residues. The germline V gene encodes CDR1 SGHRS and CDR2 YFSETQ. CDR3 nucleotides: TGCGCCAGCAGCTTGGAACAGGGGAACGGAAACACCGTATATTTT. Its translation is CASSLEQGNGNTVYF. Together with reference TRBV5-1 and TRBJ1-3, the CDR3 gives the full variable domain: KAGVTQTPRYLIKTRGQQVTLSCSPISGHRSVSWYQQTPGQGLQFLFEYFSETQRNKGNFPGRFSGRQFSNSRSEMNVSTLELGDSALYLCASSLEQGNGNTVYFGEGSWLTVV.

The CDR3: CASSPGAGYF. The DNA of the CDR3 is TGTGCCAGCAGCCCCGGGGCCGGGTACTTC. The chain carries TRBV6-5 and TRBJ2-5, with D tentatively TRBD1 or TRBD2 (5 bases each). V was pared by 6 bases and J by 13 bases, with 12 bases between. This CDR3 is 10 amino acids long. Germline CDR1 and CDR2: MNHEY and SVGAGI.

The chain combines TRBV6-4 with TRBJ2-5; 11 bases map to TRBD2. The V and J ends lost 2 bases and 4 bases, in that order; junction bases with no gene match: 0. The CDR3 has 14 residues. Germline loops: CDR1 MRHNA, CDR2 SNTAGT. The CDR3 loop reads CASSDGLAGETQYF. CDR3 coding DNA: TGTGCCAGCAGTGACGGACTAGCGGGAGAGACCCAGTACTTC.

CDR3 region: CASSSRLAGGKDTQYF. The CDR3 nucleotides read TGTGCCAGCAGCAGTCGACTAGCGGGGGGTAAAGATACGCAGTATTTT. The chain recombines TRBV7-6 with TRBJ2-3; 13 bases map to TRBD2. V lost 5 bases, J lost 5 bases, and 7 bases stayed unmatched. CDR3 size: 16 residues. Per germline, CDR1 SGHVS and CDR2 FNYEAQ.

As concerns this clonotype: The germline gene is not matched at one end of the junction; a read error may be the cause. The chain combines TRBV13 with TRBJ1-2, with D hard to call. This CDR3 comprises 14 residues. CDR1 PRHDT and CDR2 FYEKMQ come from the germline V gene (reference sequence). CDR3 protein: CASSSTEANYGHTF. DNA for the CDR3: TGTGCCAGCAGCTCCACGGAAGCTAACTATGGCCACACCTTC.

This clonotype was found many times. V gene TRBV7-2 combines with J gene TRBJ2-1, with 10 bases identical to TRBD2. The CDR3 has 15 residues. Per germline, CDR1 SGHTA and CDR2 FQGNSA. The ends lost 3 bases at V and 4 bases at J; junction bases unmatched: 3. The CDR3 reads CASSFSSGGYNEQFF. The CDR3 bases are TGTGCCAGCAGCTTCTCTAGCGGGGGATACAATGAGCAGTTCTTC.

This clonotype has a single count. The gene calls are TRBV20-1 and TRBJ1-6; the D gene is possibly TRBD1 (5 bases). Trimming took 5 bases from V and 9 from J, leaving 20 bases between them. This CDR3 comprises 15 residues. CDR1 and CDR2 from the germline V gene are DFQATT and SNEGSKA (reference sequence). CDR3 in DNA: TGCAGTGCTGAGAGCGGGGGAGATCGGGGTTCACCCCTCCACTTT. Protein product: CSAESGGDRGSPLHF.

The chain joins TRBV28 to TRBJ1-2; no reliable D call. V was clipped by 2 bases and J by 8 bases, with 18 bases between them. The germline V gene has CDR1 MDHEN and CDR2 SYDVKM. CDR3 length: 15 residues. DNA of the CDR3: TGTGCCAGCAGTTTAGCCGGGGTGGGCTCCGGAGGCTACACCTTC. As protein: CASSLAGVGSGGYTF.